Following are 2 T cell receptor beta chains from one sample sequenced in a study of patients and donors after allogeneic stem cell transplantation. TCRdb used MiXCR to reprocess the RT-PCR reads, holding one entry per CDR3 protein. The table includes over 150,000 distinct CDR3 sequences, about 30% detected once. Specimen: blood, either unsorted or a sorted T cell fraction (not recorded which). The receptors derive from a human donor who was either an allogeneic HSCT recipient or a stem cell or donor lymphocyte infusion donor (not recorded which). It is not recorded whose cells these are; they may come from a transplant donor.

This clonotype was seen a handful of times. The genes are TRBV7-9 and TRBJ1-6, with TRBD1 matching over 7 bases. V trimming: 5 bases; J trimming: 0 bases; junction bases outside the gene matches: 7. Germline loops: CDR1 SEHNR, CDR2 FQNEAQ (reference sequence). There are 17 residues in the CDR3. The CDR3 DNA sequence: TGTGCCAGCAGCCTGCCGGGACAGAGCTCCTATAATTCACCCCTCCACTTT. Its protein product is CASSLPGQSSYNSPLHF. The whole variable domain, filled in from reference TRBV7-9 and TRBJ1-6, reads DTGVSQNPRHKITKRGQNVTFRCDPISEHNRLYWYRQTLGQGPEFLTYFQNEAQLEKSRLLSDRFSAERPKGSFSTLEIQRTEQGDSAMYLCASSLPGQSSYNSPLHFGNGTRLTVT.

The V and J genes are TRBV27 and TRBJ2-5, with a weak D call TRBD2 (5 bases). Per germline, CDR1 MNHEY and CDR2 SMNVEV (reference sequence). The V and J ends lost 1 base and 4 bases respectively, with 10 bases between them. CDR3 length: 14 residues. CDR3 sequence: CASSLFFGIETQYF. The CDR3 nucleotides are TGTGCCAGCAGTTTATTCTTCGGGATAGAGACCCAGTACTTC.